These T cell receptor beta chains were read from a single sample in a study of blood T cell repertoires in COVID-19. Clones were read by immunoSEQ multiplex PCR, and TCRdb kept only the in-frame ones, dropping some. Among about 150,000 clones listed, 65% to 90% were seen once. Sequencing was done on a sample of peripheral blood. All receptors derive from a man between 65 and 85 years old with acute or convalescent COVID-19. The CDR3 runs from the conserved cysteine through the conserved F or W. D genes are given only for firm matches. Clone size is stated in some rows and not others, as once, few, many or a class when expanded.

CASSSGQVYYEQYF	TGTGCCAGCAGCTCAGGACAGGTTTACTACGAGCAGTACTTC	TRBD1	NA	TRBV7-8	TRBJ2-7
CASSPLSRDSYGYTF	TGTGCCAGCTCACCTCTCTCACGGGACAGCTATGGCTACACCTTC	TRBD1	NA	TRBV18	TRBJ1-2
CASSLAGTGNSPLHF	TGTGCCAGCAGCTTGGCCGGGACAGGGAATTCACCCCTCCACTTT	TRBD1	NA	TRBV5-4	TRBJ1-6
CASSPQTGAGEQFF	TGTGCCAGCAGCCCCCAGACTGGGGCGGGAGAGCAGTTCTTC	NA	NA	TRBV7-3	TRBJ2-1
CASSKVPGQVPGANVLTF	TGTGCCAGCAGCAAAGTCCCGGGACAGGTACCTGGGGCCAACGTCCTGACTTTC	TRBD1	NA	TRBV9	TRBJ2-6
CASSLWAGEGEQYF	TGTGCCAGCAGCTTATGGGCAGGGGAGGGCGAGCAGTACTTC	NA	NA	TRBV7-3	TRBJ2-7
CASSIGGKDTEAFF	TGTGCCAGTAGTATTGGGGGGAAGGACACTGAAGCTTTCTTT	NA	NA	TRBV19	TRBJ1-1
CASSEGSQETQYF	TGTGCCAGCTCAGAAGGGAGCCAAGAGACCCAGTACTTC	NA	NA	TRBV18	TRBJ2-5
CASSITRLAGFDEQFF	TGTGCCAGCAGTATCACTAGACTAGCGGGATTCGATGAGCAGTTCTTC	TRBD2	NA	TRBV28	TRBJ2-1
CASSLDTAGNNEQFF	TGTGCCAGCAGCTTAGATACAGCGGGAAACAATGAGCAGTTCTTC	TRBD2	NA	TRBV11-3	TRBJ2-1
CASSPPRGTYEQYF	TGTGCCAGCAGCCCTCCCAGGGGAACCTACGAGCAGTACTTC	NA	NA	TRBV5-8	TRBJ2-7
CASSFGRGNGYTF	TGTGCCAGCAGCTTCGGGAGGGGCAATGGCTACACCTTC	NA	NA	TRBV5-4	TRBJ1-2
CASSYSLAGALYNEQFF	TGTGCCAGCAGTTATTCCCTAGCGGGGGCCCTTTACAATGAGCAGTTCTTC	TRBD2	NA	TRBV27	TRBJ2-1
CASSRRPGLPSGELFF	TGTGCCAGCAGCCGTCGCCCGGGACTCCCTTCCGGGGAGCTGTTTTTT	NA	NA	TRBV28	TRBJ2-2
CASTGYFEAFF	TGTGCCAGCACCGGGTACTTTGAAGCTTTCTTT	NA	NA	TRBV28	TRBJ1-1
CASSLARGGPLGANVLTF	TGCGCCAGCAGCTTGGCAAGGGGAGGGCCGTTGGGGGCCAACGTCCTGACTTTC	TRBD2	once	TRBV5-1	TRBJ2-6
CASSLIMDTNTEAFF	TGTGCCAGCAGCTTAATCATGGACACTAACACTGAAGCTTTCTTT	NA	once	TRBV7-9	TRBJ1-1
CASSLSQQETQYF	TGCGCCAGCAGCTTGAGTCAGCAAGAGACCCAGTACTTC	NA	NA	TRBV5-1	TRBJ2-5
CASSQATPNSYNEQFF	TGTGCCAGCAGCCAAGCTACCCCGAACTCCTACAATGAGCAGTTCTTC	NA	NA	TRBV4-2	TRBJ2-1
CASRRDRTYEQYF	TGTGCCAGTAGGAGGGACAGAACCTACGAGCAGTACTTC	TRBD1	NA	TRBV19	TRBJ2-7
CASSLGVGTEAFF	TGTGCCAGCAGCTTAGGCGTCGGGACTGAAGCTTTCTTT	NA	NA	TRBV7-9	TRBJ1-1
CASSRQVNTGELFF	TGTGCCAGTAGTAGACAGGTCAACACCGGGGAGCTGTTTTTT	NA	NA	TRBV19	TRBJ2-2
CASSDNRVPIHF	TGTGCCAGCAGCGATAACAGGGTCCCTATCCACTTT	NA	NA	TRBV28	TRBJ1-6
CASSFGTGPYPTQHNEQFF	TGTGCCAGCAGCTTCGGGACAGGCCCATATCCTACGCAACACAATGAGCAGTTCTTC	TRBD1	NA	TRBV7-9	TRBJ2-1
CASSYDRARQPQHF	TGTGCCAGCAGTTACGACAGGGCTCGGCAGCCCCAGCATTTT	TRBD1	NA	TRBV6-6	TRBJ1-5
CASRVRTEAFF	TGTGCCAGCAGGGTGCGCACTGAAGCTTTCTTT	NA	NA	TRBV28	TRBJ1-1
CASSNSGTANSGANVLTF	TGCGCCAGCAGCAACTCCGGGACAGCGAACTCTGGGGCCAACGTCCTGACTTTC	TRBD1	NA	TRBV5-1	TRBJ2-6
CASSQDLTRERKTGELFF	TGCGCCAGCAGCCAAGATCTTACGAGGGAGAGGAAAACCGGGGAGCTGTTTTTT	NA	few	TRBV4-3	TRBJ2-2
CASSADRGIGELFF	TGTGCCAGTAGTGCCGACAGGGGGATCGGGGAGCTGTTTTTT	TRBD1	NA	TRBV19	TRBJ2-2